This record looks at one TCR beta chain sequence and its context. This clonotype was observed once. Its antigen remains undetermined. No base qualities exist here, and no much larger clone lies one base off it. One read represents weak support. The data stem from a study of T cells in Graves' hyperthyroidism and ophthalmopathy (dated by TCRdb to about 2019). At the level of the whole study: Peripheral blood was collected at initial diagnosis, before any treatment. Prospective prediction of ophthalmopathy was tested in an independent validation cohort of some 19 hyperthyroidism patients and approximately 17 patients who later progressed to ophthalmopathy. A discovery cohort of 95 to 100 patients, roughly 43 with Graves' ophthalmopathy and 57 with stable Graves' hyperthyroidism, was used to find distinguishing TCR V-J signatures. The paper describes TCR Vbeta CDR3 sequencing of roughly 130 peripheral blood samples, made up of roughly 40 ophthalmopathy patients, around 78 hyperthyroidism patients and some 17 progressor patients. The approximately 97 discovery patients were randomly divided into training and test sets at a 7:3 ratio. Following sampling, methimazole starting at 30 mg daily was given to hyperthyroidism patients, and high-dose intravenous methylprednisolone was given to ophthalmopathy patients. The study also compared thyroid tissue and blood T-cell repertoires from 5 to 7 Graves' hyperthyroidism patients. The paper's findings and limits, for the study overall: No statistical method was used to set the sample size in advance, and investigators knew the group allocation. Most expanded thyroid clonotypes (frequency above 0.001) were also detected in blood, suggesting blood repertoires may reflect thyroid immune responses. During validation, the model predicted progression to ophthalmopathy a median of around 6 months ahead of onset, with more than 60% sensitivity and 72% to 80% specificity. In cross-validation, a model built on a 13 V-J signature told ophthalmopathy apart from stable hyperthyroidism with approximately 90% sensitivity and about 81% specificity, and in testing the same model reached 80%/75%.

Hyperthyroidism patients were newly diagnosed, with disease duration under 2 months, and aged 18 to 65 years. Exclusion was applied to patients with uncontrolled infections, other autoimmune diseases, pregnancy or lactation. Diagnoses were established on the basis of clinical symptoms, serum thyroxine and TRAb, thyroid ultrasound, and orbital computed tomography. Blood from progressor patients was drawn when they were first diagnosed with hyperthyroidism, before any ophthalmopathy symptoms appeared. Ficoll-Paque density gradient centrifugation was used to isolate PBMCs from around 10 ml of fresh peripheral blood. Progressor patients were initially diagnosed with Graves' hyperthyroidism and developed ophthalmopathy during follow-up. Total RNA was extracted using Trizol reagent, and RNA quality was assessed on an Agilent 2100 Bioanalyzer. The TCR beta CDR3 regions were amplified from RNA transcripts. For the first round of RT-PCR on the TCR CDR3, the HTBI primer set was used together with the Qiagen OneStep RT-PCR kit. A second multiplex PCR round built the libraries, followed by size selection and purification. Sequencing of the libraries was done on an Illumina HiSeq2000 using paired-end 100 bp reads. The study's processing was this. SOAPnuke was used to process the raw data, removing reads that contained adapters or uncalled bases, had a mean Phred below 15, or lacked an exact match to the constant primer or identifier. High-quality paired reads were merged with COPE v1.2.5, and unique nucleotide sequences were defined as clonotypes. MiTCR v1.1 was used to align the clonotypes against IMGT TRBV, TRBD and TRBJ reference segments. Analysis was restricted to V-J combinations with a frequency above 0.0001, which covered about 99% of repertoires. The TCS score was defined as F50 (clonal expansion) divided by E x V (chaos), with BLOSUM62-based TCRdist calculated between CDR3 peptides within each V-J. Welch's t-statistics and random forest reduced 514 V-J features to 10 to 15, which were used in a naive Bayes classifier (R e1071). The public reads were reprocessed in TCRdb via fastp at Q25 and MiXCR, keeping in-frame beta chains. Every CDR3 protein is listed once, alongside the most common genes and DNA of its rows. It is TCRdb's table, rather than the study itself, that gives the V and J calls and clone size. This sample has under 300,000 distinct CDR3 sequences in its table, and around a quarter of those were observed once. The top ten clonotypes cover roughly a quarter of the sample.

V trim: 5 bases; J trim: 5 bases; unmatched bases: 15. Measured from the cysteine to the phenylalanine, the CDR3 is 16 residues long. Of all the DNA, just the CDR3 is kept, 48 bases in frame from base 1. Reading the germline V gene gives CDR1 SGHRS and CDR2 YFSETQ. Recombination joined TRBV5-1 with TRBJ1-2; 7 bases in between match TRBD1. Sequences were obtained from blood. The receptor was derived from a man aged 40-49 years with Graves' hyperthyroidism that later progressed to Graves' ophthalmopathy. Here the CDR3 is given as CASSEAKSGTAYGYTF. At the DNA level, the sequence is TGCGCCAGCAGTGAAGCAAAGAGTGGGACAGCGTATGGCTACACCTTC.